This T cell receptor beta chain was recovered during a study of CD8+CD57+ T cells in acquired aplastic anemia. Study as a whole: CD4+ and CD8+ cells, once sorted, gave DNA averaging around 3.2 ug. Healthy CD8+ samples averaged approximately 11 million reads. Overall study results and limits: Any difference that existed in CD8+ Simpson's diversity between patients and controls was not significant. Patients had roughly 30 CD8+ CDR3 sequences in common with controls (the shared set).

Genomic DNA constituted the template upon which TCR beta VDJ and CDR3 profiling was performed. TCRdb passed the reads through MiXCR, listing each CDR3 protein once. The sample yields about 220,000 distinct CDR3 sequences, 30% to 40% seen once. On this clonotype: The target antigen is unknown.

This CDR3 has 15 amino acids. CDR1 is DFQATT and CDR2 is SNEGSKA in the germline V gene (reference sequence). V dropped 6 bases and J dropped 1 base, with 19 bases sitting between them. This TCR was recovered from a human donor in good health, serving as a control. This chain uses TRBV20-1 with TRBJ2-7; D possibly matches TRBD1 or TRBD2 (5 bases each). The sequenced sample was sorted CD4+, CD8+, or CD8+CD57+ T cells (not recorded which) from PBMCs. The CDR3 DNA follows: TGCAGTGCGCGGACTGCTGAACAGGAGTCCTACGAGCAGTACTTC. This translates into CSARTAEQESYEQYF.